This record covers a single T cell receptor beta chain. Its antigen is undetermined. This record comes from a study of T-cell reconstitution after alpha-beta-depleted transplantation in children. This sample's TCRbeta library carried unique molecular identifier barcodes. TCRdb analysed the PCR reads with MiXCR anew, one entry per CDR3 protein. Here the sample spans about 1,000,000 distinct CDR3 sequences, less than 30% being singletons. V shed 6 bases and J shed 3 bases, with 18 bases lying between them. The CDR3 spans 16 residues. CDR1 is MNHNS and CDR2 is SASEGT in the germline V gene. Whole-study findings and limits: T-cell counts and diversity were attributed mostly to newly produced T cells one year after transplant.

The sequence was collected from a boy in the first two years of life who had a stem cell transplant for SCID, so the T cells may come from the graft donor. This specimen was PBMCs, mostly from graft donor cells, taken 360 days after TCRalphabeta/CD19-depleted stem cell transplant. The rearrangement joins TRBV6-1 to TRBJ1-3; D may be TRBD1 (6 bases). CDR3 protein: CASSGPQGFYGNTIYF. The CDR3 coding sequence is TGTGCCAGCAGCGGCCCTCAGGGGTTTTATGGAAACACCATATATTTT.